The 15 T cell receptor beta chains reported below all come from one sample, sequenced in a study of early T cells in non-severe SARS-CoV-2 infection. TCRdb reprocessed the 5' RACE reads via MiXCR and lists one record per CDR3 protein. The data show roughly 93,000 distinct CDR3 sequences, more than 9.5% seen once. Sequences were obtained from whole blood. The receptor set was obtained from an adult who was a healthcare worker with PCR-confirmed SARS-CoV-2 infection or an uninfected control (not recorded which).

In nucleotides, the CDR3 is TGCGCCAGCAGCTTGGTAGCAGGATCCGGGGCCAACGTCCTGACTTTC. Protein: CASSLVAGSGANVLTF. The chain carries TRBV5-1 and TRBJ2-6; D call uncertain. V shed 0 bases and J shed 4 bases, with 11 bases lying between them. This CDR3 region has 16 residues. CDR1 is SGHRS and CDR2 is YFSETQ in the germline V gene.

This clonotype has only a few counts. This chain links TRBV7-2 with TRBJ1-3; TRBD1 is a possible D gene (6 bases). V was trimmed by 2 bases and J by 2 bases, leaving 10 bases between them. This CDR3 comprises 15 residues. Germline V CDR1 and CDR2: SGHTA, FQGNSA. The chain's CDR3 is CASSLQGTTGNTIYF. In DNA, the CDR3 is TGTGCCAGCAGCTTACAGGGGACGACTGGAAACACCATATATTTT.

The gene calls are TRBV6-2 or TRBV6-3 and TRBJ2-1; TRBD2 matches at 8 bases. The germline CDR1 and CDR2 sequences are MNHEY and SVGEGT. V was clipped by 4 bases and J by 4 bases; unmatched bases: 6. The CDR3 covers 15 residues. In DNA, the CDR3 is TGTGCCAGCAGTTCCCCGGGACTAGGGTACAATGAGCAGTTCTTC. Encoded protein: CASSSPGLGYNEQFF.

This clonotype was detected many times. V gene TRBV11-2 combines with J gene TRBJ1-2; TRBD1 agrees at 9 bases. V was pared by 5 bases and J by 12 bases, with 4 bases of the junction left unmatched. Germline values: CDR1 SGHAT, CDR2 FQNNGV. CDR3 size: 11 residues. CDR3 residues: CASSRDRANTF. CDR3 DNA: TGTGCCAGCAGCAGGGACAGGGCGAACACCTTC.

This clonotype was counted ten times or more. J is TRBJ2-1 and V is TRBV6-6, with TRBD2 as a possible D gene (6 bases). V was shortened by 7 bases and J by 9 bases, with 16 bases between the two germline ends. The germline V gene has CDR1 MNHNY and CDR2 SVGAGI (reference sequence). The CDR3 sequence is 13 residues long. CDR3 sequence (DNA): TGTGCCAGCACTAACGACGGCGGGGCTGAGCAGTTCTTC. It encodes CASTNDGGAEQFF.

This clonotype has ten or more counts. The chain recombines TRBV6-6 with TRBJ2-7; D gene ambiguous. Germline CDR1 reads MNHNY; CDR2 reads SVGAGI (reference sequence). Trimming took 0 bases from V and 1 from J, leaving 4 bases between them. This CDR3 spans 13 amino acids. CDR3 sequence reads: CASSYSGSYEQYF. CDR3 nucleotides: TGTGCCAGCAGTTACTCGGGGTCCTACGAGCAGTACTTC.

The rearrangement uses TRBV29-1 and TRBJ1-1, with D unresolved. CDR1 and CDR2 (germline): SQVTM, ANQGSEA. V lost 2 bases and J 5 bases, leaving 18 bases between the germline ends. The CDR3 loop spans 15 amino acids. The chain's CDR3 is CSVETSPAPGTEAFF. The CDR3 DNA sequence: TGCAGCGTTGAAACTAGCCCGGCCCCAGGAACTGAAGCTTTCTTT.

This clonotype has at least ten counts. The CDR3 DNA follows: TGTGCCAGCAGCAGAACAGGGGGCAACGACTATGGCTACACCTTC. It encodes CASSRTGGNDYGYTF. The chain has TRBV7-3 and TRBJ1-2, with TRBD1 matching 9 bases. The junction had 7 bases not matched to a gene; V was cut back by 5 bases and J by 3 bases. The CDR3 covers 15 residues. Germline CDR1 SGHTA, CDR2 FQGTGA.

This clonotype came up a few times. V usage is TRBV4-1 and J usage is TRBJ1-5; no definite D call. CDR3 size: 17 residues. CDR1 is MGHRA and CDR2 is YSYEKL in the germline V gene. V was trimmed by 0 bases and J by 2 bases, leaving 14 bases between them. CDR3 bases: TGCGCCAGCAGCCAAGAGCCCGGGCTTGACGGCAATCAGCCCCAGCATTTT. Protein sequence: CASSQEPGLDGNQPQHF.

The CDR3, as DNA: TGTGCCAGCAGCGGGGCGGGGGCCGGTGAAAAACTGTTTTTT. Its translation is CASSGAGAGEKLFF. This chain joins TRBV6-1 and TRBJ1-4; D perhaps matches TRBD1 (6 bases). The CDR3 is made up of 14 amino acids. V lost 6 bases to trimming and J lost 7 bases, with 15 bases between them. Germline CDR1 MNHNS, CDR2 SASEGT.

The sample holds a few counts of this clonotype. The chain joins TRBV20-1 to TRBJ2-5; D is uncertain. Germline values: CDR1 DFQATT, CDR2 SNEGSKA (reference sequence). The CDR3 runs 11 residues. V lost 5 bases to trimming and J lost 5 bases, with 9 bases between them. The CDR3 sequence is CSALPYETQYF. The CDR3 nucleotides are TGCAGTGCTTTACCTTACGAGACCCAGTACTTC.

This clonotype showed up many times. This rearrangement joins TRBV12-3 or TRBV12-4 to TRBJ1-3, with TRBD1 as a possible D gene (6 bases). The V gene lost 3 bases and the J gene lost 8 bases, with 14 bases spanning the gap. The length of the CDR3 is 14 residues. The chain's CDR3 is CASSFRGRADTIYF. In DNA form, the CDR3 reads TGTGCCAGCAGTTTCCGGGGGCGAGCAGACACCATATATTTT.

J is TRBJ2-7 and V is TRBV3-1; 11 bases are a match to TRBD2. With V trimmed by 6 bases and J by 0 bases, 4 bases remained unmatched. Germline V gene data show CDR1 as LGHDT and CDR2 as YNNKEL (reference sequence). This CDR3 spans 15 amino acids. CDR3 DNA sequence: TGTGCCAGCAGACAGACTAGCGGGGACTCCTACGAGCAGTACTTC. Amino acid sequence: CASRQTSGDSYEQYF.

The V and J genes are TRBV18 and TRBJ2-1; TRBD2 matches 10 bases. V shed 4 bases, J shed 7 bases, and the junction held 10 bases outside the gene matches. The CDR3 is made up of 16 amino acids. Germline CDR1 reads KGHSH; CDR2 reads LQKENI. CDR3 nucleotide sequence: TGTGCCAGCTCACTACTAGCGGGGACCACTAATAATGAGCAGTTCTTC. It yields the protein CASSLLAGTTNNEQFF.

The rearrangement links TRBV12-3 or TRBV12-4 to TRBJ2-7; TRBD2 is a possible D gene (6 bases). V lost 8 bases to trimming and J lost 3 bases, with 14 bases between them. There are 13 residues in the CDR3. The DNA of the CDR3 is TGTGCCAGCTGGAATAGCGGAAACTACGAGCAGTACTTC. Translation gives CASWNSGNYEQYF.